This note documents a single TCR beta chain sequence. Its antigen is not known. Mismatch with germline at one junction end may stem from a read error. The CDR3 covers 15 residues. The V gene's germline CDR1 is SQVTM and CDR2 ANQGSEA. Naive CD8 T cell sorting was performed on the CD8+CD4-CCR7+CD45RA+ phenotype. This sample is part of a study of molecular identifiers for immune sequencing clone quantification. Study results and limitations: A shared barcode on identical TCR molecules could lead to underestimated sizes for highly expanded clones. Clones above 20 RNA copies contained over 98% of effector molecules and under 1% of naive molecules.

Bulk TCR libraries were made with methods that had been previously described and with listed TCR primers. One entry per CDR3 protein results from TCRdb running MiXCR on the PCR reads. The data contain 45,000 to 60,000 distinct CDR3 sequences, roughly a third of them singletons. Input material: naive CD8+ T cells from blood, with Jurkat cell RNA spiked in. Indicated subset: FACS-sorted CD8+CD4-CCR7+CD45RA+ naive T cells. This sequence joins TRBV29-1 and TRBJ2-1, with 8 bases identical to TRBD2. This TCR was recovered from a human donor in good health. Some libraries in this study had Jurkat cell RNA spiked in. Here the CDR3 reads CSVLVGRAGYNEQVF. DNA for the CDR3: TGCAGCGTTTTAGTCGGGAGGGCTGGCTACAATGAGCAGGTCTTC.